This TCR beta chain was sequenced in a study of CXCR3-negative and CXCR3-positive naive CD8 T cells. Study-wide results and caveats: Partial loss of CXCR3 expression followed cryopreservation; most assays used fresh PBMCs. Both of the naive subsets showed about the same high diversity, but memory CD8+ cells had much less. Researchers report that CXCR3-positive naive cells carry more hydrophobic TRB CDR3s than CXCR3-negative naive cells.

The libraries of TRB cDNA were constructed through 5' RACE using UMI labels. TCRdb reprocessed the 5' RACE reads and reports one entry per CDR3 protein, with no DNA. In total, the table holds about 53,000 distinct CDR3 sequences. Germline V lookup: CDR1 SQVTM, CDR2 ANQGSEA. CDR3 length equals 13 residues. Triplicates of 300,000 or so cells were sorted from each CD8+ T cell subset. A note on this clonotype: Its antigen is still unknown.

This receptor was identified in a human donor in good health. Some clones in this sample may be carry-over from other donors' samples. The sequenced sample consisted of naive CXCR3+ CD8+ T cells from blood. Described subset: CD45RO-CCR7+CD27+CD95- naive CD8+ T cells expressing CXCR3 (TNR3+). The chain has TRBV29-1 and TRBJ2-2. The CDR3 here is CSVEARNTGELFF.